One and the same sample provided the 13 T cell receptor beta chains below, sequenced in a study of blood T cell repertoires in COVID-19. TCRdb's table, derived via immunoSEQ multiplex PCR, lists solely in-frame clones and lacks some. The sample holds 120,000 or so clones; roughly 79% are singletons and the top ten take approximately 2.5%. The specimen was peripheral blood. All receptors derive from a man between 70 and 80 years old with acute or convalescent COVID-19.

At least ten counts were recorded for this clone. V gene TRBV6-5 combines with J gene TRBJ1-2; tentative D call: TRBD1 (6 bases). The CDR3 is made up of 13 amino acids. Germline V gives CDR1 MNHEY, CDR2 SVGAGI. Trimming left V 5 bases short and J 4 bases short, with 11 bases between. The CDR3 loop reads CASSPTGLYGYTF. The CDR3, as DNA: TGTGCCAGCAGTCCTACAGGGCTCTATGGCTACACCTTC.

The J gene is TRBJ2-5, the V gene TRBV5-6; TRBD2 aligns across 7 bases. V lost 0 bases and J lost 7; bases outside the gene matches: 3. This CDR3 comprises 13 residues. Germline V gives CDR1 SGHDT, CDR2 YYEEEE. The CDR3 DNA reads TGTGCCAGCAGCTTGGTCTCTAGCGGGACCCAGTACTTC. This gives the protein CASSLVSSGTQYF.

The V gene is TRBV6-5, the J gene TRBJ1-6, with D possibly matching TRBD1 (5 bases). Per germline, CDR1 MNHEY and CDR2 SVGAGI. This CDR3 has 14 residues. V lost 2 bases and J 7 bases, leaving 9 bases between the germline ends. The CDR3 protein is CASSYRGLNSPLHF. CDR3 DNA sequence: TGTGCCAGCAGTTACCGGGGACTCAATTCACCCCTCCACTTT.

The J gene is TRBJ1-6, the V gene TRBV5-6; no clear D. This CDR3 region has 16 residues. Germline CDR1 is SGHDT and CDR2 is YYEEEE. V lost 3 bases and J 2 bases, leaving 12 bases between the germline ends. Here the CDR3 DNA reads TGTGCCAGCAGCTCCGAGGGCAGGACCTATAATTCACCCCTCCACTTT. This gives the protein CASSSEGRTYNSPLHF.

J is TRBJ1-5 and V is TRBV19, with D possibly TRBD1 on 5 matching bases. Germline V gene data show CDR1 as LNHDA and CDR2 as SQIVND (reference sequence). The CDR3 spans 13 residues. V lost 4 bases to trimming and J lost 5 bases, with 9 bases between them. CDR3 sequence reads: CASSTGRDQPQHF. CDR3 coding DNA: TGTGCCAGTAGTACAGGGAGGGATCAGCCCCAGCATTTT.

The V gene is TRBV6-5, the J gene TRBJ1-5, with D possibly matching TRBD1 (6 bases). Deletions cut 6 bases from V and 11 bases from J, with 20 bases between. The CDR3 is 14 residues long. In germline, CDR1 is MNHEY, CDR2 SVGAGI. The CDR3 protein is CASRRTPTGSAQHF. The CDR3 nucleotides are TGTGCCAGCAGAAGGACCCCTACAGGGTCCGCCCAGCATTTT.

V gene TRBV29-1 combines with J gene TRBJ1-4; TRBD1 is a possible D gene (6 bases). CDR1 and CDR2 (germline): SQVTM, ANQGSEA. This CDR3 is 13 amino acids long. The V gene lost 5 bases and the J gene lost 0 bases, with 7 bases spanning the gap. The CDR3 is CSVYRATNEKLFF. In DNA, the CDR3 is TGCAGCGTTTACAGGGCAACTAATGAAAAACTGTTTTTT.

The chain employs TRBV7-9 and TRBJ1-5, with 7 positions matching TRBD1. V lost 3 bases and J lost 7; bases outside the gene matches: 18. CDR1 SEHNR and CDR2 FQNEAQ come from the germline V gene (reference sequence). The CDR3 totals 18 residues. The CDR3 nucleotides read TGTGCCAGCAGCTTCTCTCCCCTGGGTGGGCAGGGGGGACAGCCCCAGCATTTT. It codes for CASSFSPLGGQGGQPQHF.

The chain is built from TRBV7-9 and TRBJ1-5; weak D call: TRBD1 (5 bases). This CDR3 contains 13 residues. Per the germline V gene, CDR1 is SEHNR and CDR2 is FQNEAQ (reference sequence). V dropped 6 bases and J dropped 7 bases, with 13 bases sitting between them. The CDR3 is CASSLQGGQPQHF. CDR3 sequence (DNA): TGTGCCAGCAGTCTCCAGGGAGGACAGCCCCAGCATTTT.

A remark on this clone: Being one base from a much bigger clone, this may be a read error. The genes are TRBV4-3 and TRBJ2-5; weak D call: TRBD1 (5 bases). The V gene's germline CDR1 is LGHNA and CDR2 YSLEER. V lost 3 bases and J 1 base, leaving 6 bases between the germline ends. The CDR3 sequence is 13 residues long. The CDR3 DNA follows: TGCGCCAGCAGCCACGACAGCCAAGAGACCCAGTACTTC. Translation gives CASSHDSQETQYF.

The CDR3 DNA is TGCAGCGCCGCGGTAACTGGAAACACCATATATTTT. This translates into CSAAVTGNTIYF. V is TRBV29-1 and J is TRBJ1-3, with no clear D. Germline CDR1 SQVTM, CDR2 ANQGSEA. V was trimmed by 7 bases and J by 2 bases, leaving 9 bases between them. This CDR3 is 12 amino acids long.

This clone came up a few times. This rearrangement joins TRBV4-2 to TRBJ2-1, with 11 nucleotides matching TRBD2. With V trimmed by 3 bases and J by 10 bases, 11 bases remained unmatched. The CDR3 is 16 residues long. CDR1 and CDR2 (germline): LGHNA, YNFKEQ. The CDR3 sequence is CASSQGGTSGLGEQFF. For the CDR3, the DNA is TGTGCCAGCAGCCAGGGCGGGACTAGCGGTCTGGGGGAGCAGTTCTTC.

The chain links TRBV7-2 to TRBJ1-2, with D maybe TRBD1 (6 bases). This CDR3 comprises 15 residues. Deletions cut 1 base from V and 7 bases from J, with 16 bases between. CDR1 and CDR2 (germline): SGHTA, FQGNSA. CDR3 sequence: CASSLDPQGFSGYTF. CDR3 sequence (DNA): TGTGCCAGCAGCTTAGACCCACAGGGTTTTTCTGGCTACACCTTC.